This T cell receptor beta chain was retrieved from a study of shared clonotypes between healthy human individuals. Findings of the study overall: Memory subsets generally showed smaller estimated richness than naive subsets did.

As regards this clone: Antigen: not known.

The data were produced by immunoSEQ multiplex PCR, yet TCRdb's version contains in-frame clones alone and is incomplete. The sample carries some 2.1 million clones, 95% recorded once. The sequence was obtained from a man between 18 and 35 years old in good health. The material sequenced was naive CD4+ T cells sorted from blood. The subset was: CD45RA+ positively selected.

CDR3 in amino acids: CASSSPGLAEYEQYF. The CDR3, as DNA: TGTGCCAGCAGTTCCCCGGGACTAGCGGAATACGAGCAGTACTTC. The chain employs TRBV6-5 and TRBJ2-7; 11 positions agree with TRBD2. This CDR3 comprises 15 residues. CDR1 and CDR2 (germline): MNHEY, SVGAGI. Trimming took 4 bases from V and 4 from J; bases not matched to a gene: 6.